This TCR beta chain was identified during a study of control samples from healthy donors and cancer patients. Germline values: CDR1 GTSNPN, CDR2 SVGIG (reference sequence). The CDR3 runs to 12 residues. With 5 bases removed from V and 5 bases from J, the gap between germline ends came to 10 bases. TCRdb keeps only in-frame clones here, not all; method: immunoSEQ multiplex PCR. Among about 75,000 clones, roughly 84% were seen once, and the ten largest hold around 15%. The J gene is TRBJ2-1, the V gene TRBV30; perhaps TRBD1 as D (6 bases). This clonotype originated in a man in his fifties or sixties in good health. Material for sequencing was blood. DNA of the CDR3: TGTGCCTGGGGGGGCTACGACAATGAGCAGTTCTTC. This codes for CAWGGYDNEQFF.